The next 8 T cell receptor beta chains were all read from a single sample in a study of cytomegalovirus exposure and HLA in healthy donors. The PCR made use of 60 Vbeta and 13 Jbeta primers. The protocol was immunoSEQ multiplex PCR, while the TCRdb copy is restricted to in-frame clones and leaves out a portion. The sample includes some 100,000 clones, about 79% seen only once; the top ten take approximately 3.7%. Material: PBMCs. The receptor source for this set is a female donor in good health and CMV-seropositive.

In nucleotides, the CDR3 is TGCAGCGCGAGGACTAGCGGCTACGAGCAGTACTTC. It yields the protein CSARTSGYEQYF. The V call is TRBV29-1, the J call TRBJ2-7, with 10 bases lining up with TRBD2. J lost 3 bases, V lost 7 bases, and 3 bases had no gene match. The CDR3 has 12 residues. Germline values: CDR1 SQVTM, CDR2 ANQGSEA.

This rearrangement joins TRBV5-8 to TRBJ1-2; D gene uncertain. CDR1 and CDR2 from the germline V gene are SGHTS and YDEGEE. Trimming pared 1 base from V and 4 bases from J, leaving 11 bases between. The CDR3 covers 14 residues. The CDR3 sequence is CASSLQAGVYGYTF. The DNA for the CDR3 is TGTGCCAGCAGCTTGCAGGCAGGCGTCTATGGCTACACCTTC.

J is TRBJ1-1 and V is TRBV6-1; unclear D gene. Germline V lookup: CDR1 MNHNS, CDR2 SASEGT. This CDR3 contains 12 residues. V lost 6 bases and J lost 3, with 8 bases in between. The CDR3 DNA sequence: TGTGCCAGCAGGGCGGGGTACACTGAAGCTTTCTTT. Protein sequence: CASRAGYTEAFF.

The rearrangement joins TRBV11-2 to TRBJ1-2; TRBD1 matches 9 bases. Per the germline V gene, CDR1 is SGHAT and CDR2 is FQNNGV. The CDR3 consists of 17 residues. The ends lost 0 bases at V and 4 bases at J; junction bases unmatched: 9. This CDR3 is CASSLDRSDRGCYGYTF. Here the CDR3 DNA reads TGTGCCAGCAGCTTAGATCGGTCGGACAGGGGCTGCTATGGCTACACCTTC.

This chain links TRBV30 with TRBJ1-1, with 10 bases matching TRBD1. The V segment lost 2 bases and the J segment 5 bases; nucleotides outside the gene matches: 8. This CDR3 is 15 amino acids long. Germline CDR1 is GTSNPN and CDR2 is SVGIG (reference sequence). CDR3 loop: CAWSRRTGGKTEAFF. CDR3 bases: TGTGCCTGGAGTCGGAGGACAGGGGGGAAGACTGAAGCTTTCTTT.

The V and J genes are TRBV30 and TRBJ1-2; D is perhaps TRBD1 (6 bases). The germline V gene encodes CDR1 GTSNPN and CDR2 SVGIG (reference sequence). Trimming pared 7 bases from V and 2 bases from J, leaving 17 bases between. The length of the CDR3 is 14 residues. The CDR3 nucleotides read TGTGCCTCCGGACGAGGACAGCCGAACTATGGCTACACCTTC. It is translated as CASGRGQPNYGYTF.

There are a few counts of this clone. The chain is built from TRBV4-2 and TRBJ2-1, with a tentative D call TRBD2 (7 bases). V was pared by 0 bases and J by 0 bases, with 18 bases between. This CDR3 contains 19 residues. CDR1 is LGHNA, CDR2 YNFKEQ, per germline. CDR3 DNA: TGTGCCAGCAGCCAAGACGAGGATGGGGGGGCTAGCTCCTACAATGAGCAGTTCTTC. It encodes CASSQDEDGGASSYNEQFF.

This chain uses TRBV19 with TRBJ2-2; D is ambiguous. Germline values: CDR1 LNHDA, CDR2 SQIVND (reference sequence). Trimming took off 1 base at V and 7 bases at J, with 4 bases between the two ends. The CDR3 runs to 12 residues. The CDR3 DNA sequence: TGTGCCAGTAGTATAGGCAGCGGGGAGCTGTTTTTT. It is translated as CASSIGSGELFF. Looking up the rest from reference TRBV19 and TRBJ2-2 gives the full variable domain: DGGITQSPKYLFRKEGQNVTLSCEQNLNHDAMYWYRQDPGQGLRLIYYSQIVNDFQKGDIAEGYSVSREKKESFPLTVTSAQKNPTAFYLCASSIGSGELFFGEGSRLTVL.